This TCR beta chain was identified during a study of breast tumors, draining lymph nodes, adjacent tissues. This clonotype was observed many times. The antigen remains undetermined. The V end was cut by 4 bases, the J end by 6 bases, with 13 bases between. The CDR3 extends over 14 amino acids. Looked up from germline, CDR1 is SGHRS and CDR2 is YFSETQ. Breast cancer patients provided tissue from their axillary draining lymph nodes. TCRdb fed the multiplex PCR reads into MiXCR, producing one record per CDR3 protein. Among about 89,000 distinct CDR3 sequences listed, over 25% were seen once. Study findings and constraints: Data fit most tumor T cells coming from lymph node, expanding in tumor.

Sequences were obtained from axillary lymph node tissue. The clonotype was recovered from a female donor with breast cancer. Some clones in this sample may be carry-over from other donors' samples. The chain uses TRBV5-1 and TRBJ2-2; TRBD1 might be the D (6 bases). The CDR3 sequence: CASSRRGRAGELFF. The CDR3 DNA sequence: TGCGCCAGCAGCCGCAGGGGTCGGGCCGGGGAGCTGTTTTTT.